The 15 T cell receptor beta chains below were found in one sample sequenced in a study of cytomegalovirus exposure and HLA in healthy donors. PCR amplification relied on 60 Vbeta primers (plus 13 Jbeta primers). TCRdb's table, derived via immunoSEQ multiplex PCR, lists solely in-frame clones and lacks some. Of more than 95,000 clones listed, more than 70% are singletons. Sequenced input: PBMCs. All receptors come from a man aged 25 to 45 in good health and CMV-seronegative.

V usage is TRBV4-2 and J usage is TRBJ2-1; D possibly corresponds to TRBD2 (5 bases). Between the trimmed V and J ends, which lost 0 bases and 3 bases, there was a span of 18 bases. Germline values: CDR1 LGHNA, CDR2 YNFKEQ. The CDR3 is 18 residues long. CDR3 sequence (DNA): TGTGCCAGCAGCCAAGAAGGAGTGGTCGGGATGAACTACAATGAGCAGTTCTTC. Residues: CASSQEGVVGMNYNEQFF.

This chain connects TRBV6-6 to TRBJ2-7, with TRBD1 matching over 7 bases. The junction had 5 bases not matched to a gene; V was cut back by 6 bases and J by 3 bases. CDR3 size: 13 residues. CDR1 and CDR2 from the germline V gene are MNHNY and SVGAGI (reference sequence). CDR3 coding DNA: TGTGCCAGCAGCAATGACAGGGTCTACGAGCAGTACTTC. Translated: CASSNDRVYEQYF.

This clone is a singleton in its sample. The gene calls are TRBV4-1 and TRBJ2-1, with D possibly being TRBD2 (5 bases). Germline V gene sequence: CDR1 MGHRA, CDR2 YSYEKL. With 2 bases removed from V and 0 bases from J, the gap between germline ends came to 8 bases. The CDR3 contains 15 residues. CDR3 in amino acids: CASSQRTRSYNEQFF. CDR3 DNA: TGCGCCAGCAGCCAACGGACTCGCTCCTACAATGAGCAGTTCTTC.

This sequence joins TRBV7-9 and TRBJ1-1, with D uncertain. CDR3 length: 13 residues. V was clipped by 6 bases and J by 11 bases, with 19 bases between them. Looked up from germline, CDR1 is SEHNR and CDR2 is FQNEAQ (reference sequence). DNA for the CDR3: TGTGCCAGCAGACAACTGGGAGGAGGAGAGGCTTTCTTT. Translated: CASRQLGGGEAFF. Drawing the rest from reference TRBV7-9 and TRBJ1-1, the complete variable domain is DTGVSQNPRHKITKRGQNVTFRCDPISEHNRLYWYRQTLGQGPEFLTYFQNEAQLEKSRLLSDRFSAERPKGSFSTLEIQRTEQGDSAMYLCASRQLGGGEAFFGQGTRLTVV.

The chain joins TRBV19 to TRBJ2-7, with TRBD1 identical over 11 bases. CDR3 length equals 15 residues. Germline V lookup: CDR1 LNHDA, CDR2 SQIVND (reference sequence). V was clipped by 4 bases and J by 4 bases; unmatched bases: 6. DNA for the CDR3: TGTGCCAGTAGTACAGGACAGGGGGCATGGTACGAGCAGTACTTC. As protein: CASSTGQGAWYEQYF.

The chain is built from TRBV5-4 and TRBJ2-2; 8 bases align to TRBD2. J lost 3 bases, V lost 4 bases, and 2 bases had no gene match. The CDR3 has 14 residues. The V gene's germline CDR1 is SGHNT and CDR2 YYREEE (reference sequence). CDR3 loop: CASSLGLDTGELFF. CDR3 coding DNA: TGTGCCAGCAGCCTGGGACTAGACACCGGGGAGCTGTTTTTT.

The chain carries TRBV28 and TRBJ1-1; no firm D call. This CDR3 contains 16 residues. Germline loops: CDR1 MDHEN, CDR2 SYDVKM. V was cut by 3 bases and J by 2 bases, with 16 bases left in between. Written as DNA, the CDR3 is TGTGCCAGCAGTTTGCCAGTCAGGAGGGATAACACTGAAGCTTTCTTT. Protein: CASSLPVRRDNTEAFF.

The J gene is TRBJ1-2, the V gene TRBV5-1, with a tentative D call TRBD1 (6 bases). CDR3 length: 14 residues. CDR1 and CDR2 (germline): SGHRS, YFSETQ. V was trimmed by 5 bases and J by 7 bases, leaving 18 bases between them. CDR3 loop: CASSWDKDWGGYTF. The CDR3 DNA follows: TGCGCCAGCAGTTGGGACAAGGACTGGGGTGGCTACACCTTC.

The chain combines TRBV2 with TRBJ1-5; perhaps TRBD1 as D (6 bases). The CDR3 runs to 16 residues. CDR1 and CDR2 from the germline V gene are SNHLY and FYNNEI. V was clipped by 4 bases and J by 3 bases, with 16 bases between them. The DNA of the CDR3 is TGTGCCAGCAGTGGAGGGCGAGGGGGAACCAATCAGCCCCAGCATTTT. This sequence encodes CASSGGRGGTNQPQHF.

The V gene is TRBV10-2, the J gene TRBJ2-1, with D possibly matching TRBD1 (5 bases). Germline assignment: CDR1 WSHSY and CDR2 SAAADI. Trimming removed 10 bases at V and 8 bases at J, with 15 bases between. CDR3 size: 12 residues. CDR3 nucleotide sequence: TGCGCCATCAAGGACATCAACTATGAGCAGTTCTTC. Translation: CAIKDINYEQFF.

This clone was found a few times. The V and J genes are TRBV4-3 and TRBJ2-2, with 10 positions matching TRBD2. Losses at the gene ends were 4 bases for V and 6 bases for J; bases not matched to a gene: 2. The CDR3 has 14 amino acids. Per germline, CDR1 LGHNA and CDR2 YSLEER. For the CDR3, the DNA is TGCGCCAGCAGCCCCGGGACTAGCGCCGGGGAGCTGTTTTTT. Amino acids: CASSPGTSAGELFF.

This clone has more than one count but fewer than ten. The V call is TRBV11-2, the J call TRBJ2-1; D unresolved. Trimming removed 3 bases at V and 3 bases at J, with 9 bases between. Per the germline V gene, CDR1 is SGHAT and CDR2 is FQNNGV. CDR3 size: 14 residues. The CDR3 nucleotides are TGTGCCAGCAGCTTCGGTCACCGCTACAATGAGCAGTTCTTC. Protein sequence: CASSFGHRYNEQFF.

The J gene is TRBJ1-1, the V gene TRBV7-9, with 8 bases that match TRBD1. Trimming at V came to 5 bases and at J to 3 bases, leaving 5 bases not matched to a gene. The CDR3 is 14 residues long. The germline V gene has CDR1 SEHNR and CDR2 FQNEAQ (reference sequence). CDR3 nucleotides: TGTGCCAGCAGCGAAGGACAGGGAGACACTGAAGCTTTCTTT. Its protein product is CASSEGQGDTEAFF.

V usage is TRBV7-9 and J usage is TRBJ1-5; TRBD1 is a possible D gene (6 bases). This CDR3 is 18 amino acids long. CDR1 and CDR2 (germline): SEHNR, FQNEAQ (reference sequence). V was pared by 4 bases and J by 6 bases, with 25 bases between. CDR3: CASSSAASNTGRGQPQHF. The CDR3 nucleotides are TGTGCCAGCAGCTCAGCGGCTAGCAACACAGGGAGGGGTCAGCCCCAGCATTTT.

This clone was counted only a few times. J is TRBJ1-2 and V is TRBV10-1; 9 bases align to TRBD1. Trimming at V came to 5 bases and at J to 7 bases, leaving 5 bases not matched to a gene. Germline loops: CDR1 WNHNN, CDR2 SYGVQD (reference sequence). CDR3 size: 13 residues. The CDR3 region is CASSSGQGFGYTF. As DNA, the CDR3 is TGCGCCAGCAGTAGTGGACAGGGGTTTGGCTACACCTTC.